This passage covers 30 T cell receptor beta chains from one sample sequenced in a study of identical twins. MiXCR, run by TCRdb on the 5' RACE reads, gives a single entry per CDR3 protein. The sample lists 250,000 or so distinct CDR3 sequences, about 8.9% occurring once. These data were likewise used in another study, on yellow fever vaccine responses in identical twins.

Sequenced: CD8+ T cells sorted from blood. These receptors originate from a woman aged 18-29 years in good health.

V is TRBV24-1 and J is TRBJ2-1; the D gene is possibly TRBD2 (5 bases). Germline lookup yields CDR1 KGHDR and CDR2 SFDVKD. CDR3 length: 16 amino acids. V lost 1 base to trimming and J lost 0 bases, with 9 bases between them. This CDR3 is CATSDLAESSYNEQFF. The CDR3 DNA is TGTGCCACCAGTGATTTAGCGGAAAGCTCCTACAATGAGCAGTTCTTC.

The V and J genes are TRBV13 and TRBJ2-5, with D possibly being TRBD1 or TRBD2 (7 bases each). Per germline, CDR1 PRHDT and CDR2 FYEKMQ (reference sequence). The CDR3 extends over 16 amino acids. Trimming took off 10 bases at V and 2 bases at J, with 23 bases between the two ends. In DNA, the CDR3 is TGTGCCACCCTAGGGGAGGGGGCGTTCGGTCAAGAGACCCAGTACTTC. Its translation: CATLGEGAFGQETQYF.

This clonotype was detected ten times or more. The chain joins TRBV5-1 to TRBJ1-5; tentatively, D is TRBD1 (6 bases). Trimming removed 4 bases at V and 5 bases at J, with 13 bases between. The CDR3 extends over 14 amino acids. Germline V CDR1 and CDR2: SGHRS, YFSETQ. The CDR3 nucleotides read TGCGCCAGCAGCCCCGACAGGTTTGATCAGCCCCAGCATTTT. Protein: CASSPDRFDQPQHF.

This clonotype was counted a few times. The chain recombines TRBV5-1 with TRBJ1-1, with no clear D. This CDR3 is 15 amino acids long. The V gene's germline CDR1 is SGHRS and CDR2 YFSETQ. Trimming pared 4 bases from V and 4 bases from J, leaving 17 bases between. The CDR3, as DNA: TGCGCCAGCAGCGTAGACGGCGGTTTCGGCACTGAAGCTTTCTTT. Its protein product is CASSVDGGFGTEAFF.

The gene calls are TRBV6-2 or TRBV6-3 and TRBJ2-1, with 10 bases fitting TRBD2. The V and J ends lost 8 bases and 4 bases, in that order; junction bases with no gene match: 5. Per germline, CDR1 MNHEY and CDR2 SVGEGT. This CDR3 is built from 14 residues. In nucleotides, the CDR3 is TGTGCCAGCGCAGGACTAGCGGATTACAATGAGCAGTTCTTC. Translation gives CASAGLADYNEQFF.

The gene calls are TRBV2 and TRBJ2-3, with TRBD1 matching over 9 bases. In germline, CDR1 is SNHLY, CDR2 FYNNEI. The CDR3 is made up of 16 amino acids. V was clipped by 6 bases and J by 4 bases; unmatched bases: 11. CDR3 coding DNA: TGTGCCAGCAGCCCGACCGGGACAGGGTGGGCAGATACGCAGTATTTT. Translated: CASSPTGTGWADTQYF.

This clonotype occurred many times. The gene calls are TRBV6-5 and TRBJ2-1; D possibly uses TRBD1 or TRBD2 (6 bases each). The CDR3 runs 13 residues. Trimming cost V 3 bases and J 7 bases, with 10 bases left between them. Germline lookup yields CDR1 MNHEY and CDR2 SVGAGI. CDR3 in amino acids: CASSYRGGNEQFF. The DNA of the CDR3 is TGTGCCAGCAGTTATCGAGGGGGGAATGAGCAGTTCTTC.

The chain has TRBV25-1 and TRBJ1-5, with TRBD1 matching 8 bases. The CDR3 has 15 residues. Germline CDR1 MGHDK, CDR2 SYGVNS. The V and J ends lost 4 bases and 4 bases, in that order; junction bases with no gene match: 6. The CDR3 bases are TGTGCCAGCAGTGGCGAAACAGGGGGTAATCAGCCCCAGCATTTT. Amino acids: CASSGETGGNQPQHF.

There are many counts of this clonotype. The J gene is TRBJ1-1, the V gene TRBV12-3 or TRBV12-4; D gene uncertain. Trimming removed 8 bases at V and 3 bases at J, with 4 bases between. The CDR3 totals 10 residues. CDR3 amino acids: CASGYTEAFF. CDR3 coding DNA: TGTGCCAGCGGGTACACTGAAGCTTTCTTT.

This clonotype was counted only a few times. This chain links TRBV20-1 with TRBJ2-1, with TRBD1 matching 8 bases. CDR1 and CDR2 from the germline V gene are DFQATT and SNEGSKA (reference sequence). The CDR3 is made up of 15 amino acids. After removal of 0 bases from V and 4 bases from J, the junction contained 5 bases not matched to a gene. CDR3 sequence (DNA): TGCAGTGCTAGAGACCCGGGACAGGAGTACAATGAGCAGTTCTTC. Translating it yields CSARDPGQEYNEQFF.

There are many counts of this clonotype. The chain carries TRBV7-2 and TRBJ2-3; D uncertain. The CDR3 has 13 amino acids. V shed 5 bases and J shed 4 bases, with 10 bases lying between them. From germline, CDR1 is SGHTA and CDR2 FQGNSA. CDR3 in DNA: TGTGCCAGCAGCCCTGTTTGGGCAGATACGCAGTATTTT. This encodes CASSPVWADTQYF.

The chain couples TRBV4-3 to TRBJ2-3; 10 nucleotides align to TRBD2. This CDR3 region has 16 residues. Losses at the gene ends were 4 bases for V and 2 bases for J; bases not matched to a gene: 6. Looked up from germline, CDR1 is LGHNA and CDR2 is YSLEER. CDR3 sequence reads: CASSPTLAGNTDTQYF. As DNA, the CDR3 is TGCGCCAGCAGCCCAACACTAGCGGGAAACACAGATACGCAGTATTTT.

The V and J genes are TRBV15 and TRBJ1-1; 8 nucleotides agree with TRBD1. Germline V gene lookup returns CDR1 LNHNV and CDR2 YYDKDF (reference sequence). V dropped 3 bases and J dropped 0; count of bases not matched to a gene: 3. The CDR3 contains 15 residues. The CDR3, as DNA: TGTGCCACCAGCAGCCAGGGGGCTATGAACACTGAAGCTTTCTTT. It codes for CATSSQGAMNTEAFF.

This clonotype was found a few times. The chain is built from TRBV9 and TRBJ2-3; 10 bases align to TRBD2. The CDR3 is made up of 15 amino acids. Germline CDR1 reads SGDLS; CDR2 reads YYNGEE. Losses at the gene ends were 3 bases for V and 0 bases for J; bases not matched to a gene: 1. This CDR3 reads CASSAGLASTDTQYF. CDR3 DNA sequence: TGTGCCAGCAGCGCGGGACTAGCGAGCACAGATACGCAGTATTTT.

The table lists this clonotype with a few counts. The chain is built from TRBV20-1 and TRBJ2-7; 8 bases fit TRBD2. Germline V gene sequence: CDR1 DFQATT, CDR2 SNEGSKA (reference sequence). With V trimmed by 1 base and J by 5 bases, 1 base remained unmatched. The CDR3 is 12 amino acids. CDR3 nucleotides: TGCAGTGCTAGAGGCGGGGGGAACGAGCAGTACTTC. Protein product: CSARGGGNEQYF.

A few counts support this clonotype. The chain couples TRBV5-6 to TRBJ2-5; a weak D match, TRBD1 (6 bases). Trimming removed 2 bases from V and 5 bases from J, with 10 bases in between. Germline V gene lookup returns CDR1 SGHDT and CDR2 YYEEEE. The CDR3 loop spans 13 amino acids. CDR3 residues: CASSFGQKETQYF. The CDR3 DNA reads TGTGCCAGCAGCTTCGGACAGAAGGAGACCCAGTACTTC.

This clonotype came up many times. The chain uses TRBV5-5 and TRBJ2-1; TRBD1 or TRBD2 may be the D gene (6 bases each). Germline-derived CDR1 and CDR2 are SGHKS and YYEKEE (reference sequence). This CDR3 region has 14 residues. Trimming left V 6 bases short and J 0 bases short, with 10 bases between. The CDR3: CASTGASSYNEQFF. The DNA of the CDR3 is TGTGCCAGCACGGGGGCTTCCTCCTACAATGAGCAGTTCTTC. Filled out from reference TRBV5-5 and TRBJ2-1, the complete variable domain reads DAGVTQSPTHLIKTRGQQVTLRCSPISGHKSVSWYQQVLGQGPQFIFQYYEKEERGRGNFPDRFSARQFPNYSSELNVNALLLGDSALYLCASTGASSYNEQFFGPGTRLTVL.

This clonotype was seen more than once but under ten times. The rearrangement joins TRBV10-3 to TRBJ2-7; TRBD1 aligns across 10 bases. Germline V gives CDR1 ENHRY, CDR2 SYGVKD. J lost 3 bases, V lost 4 bases, and 0 bases had no gene match. The CDR3 has 13 amino acids. This CDR3 reads CAISGDRGYEQYF. As DNA, the CDR3 is TGTGCCATCAGTGGGGACAGGGGCTACGAGCAGTACTTC.

The CDR3 region has the DNA TGTGCCAGCAGCTTAACAGGGGCAGAAGAGACCCAGTACTTC. Its protein product is CASSLTGAEETQYF. The gene calls are TRBV7-3 and TRBJ2-5; D is possibly TRBD1 (5 bases). Germline CDR1 SGHTA, CDR2 FQGTGA. The CDR3 extends over 14 amino acids. Between the trimmed V and J ends, which lost 0 bases and 3 bases, there was a span of 8 bases.

There are many counts of this clonotype. V gene TRBV4-1 combines with J gene TRBJ2-7; the match to TRBD1 covers 7 bases. Germline trimming cut 0 bases from V and 4 bases from J; bases unmatched to any gene: 12. Germline loops: CDR1 MGHRA, CDR2 YSYEKL. This CDR3 is 17 amino acids long. The CDR3 sequence is CASSQDKQGQGRYEQYF. CDR3 sequence (DNA): TGCGCCAGCAGCCAAGATAAACAGGGGCAGGGACGATACGAGCAGTACTTC.

V and J are TRBV5-6 and TRBJ2-5, with 7 bases aligning to TRBD1. Trimming took 6 bases from V and 3 from J; bases not matched to a gene: 8. This CDR3 region has 14 residues. The germline CDR1 and CDR2 sequences are SGHDT and YYEEEE. The CDR3 protein is CASNYRDSEETQYF. CDR3 nucleotides: TGTGCCAGCAACTACCGGGACAGTGAAGAGACCCAGTACTTC.

This clonotype was observed many times. The chain employs TRBV12-3 or TRBV12-4 and TRBJ2-7, with D possibly matching TRBD1 (6 bases). The CDR3 totals 13 residues. The V and J ends lost 4 bases and 3 bases respectively, with 10 bases between them. DNA for the CDR3: TGTGCCAGCAGTTCGGGACATGACTACGAGCAGTACTTC. Residues: CASSSGHDYEQYF.

This clonotype was counted a few times. V usage is TRBV6-2 or TRBV6-3 and J usage is TRBJ2-1; 10 bases are a match to TRBD2. The junction had 9 bases not matched to a gene; V was cut back by 6 bases and J by 7 bases. The CDR3 has 15 amino acids. The germline V gene encodes CDR1 MNHEY and CDR2 SVGEGT. The CDR3 sequence: CASRDGLAVINEQFF. The CDR3 DNA follows: TGTGCCAGCAGGGACGGACTAGCGGTAATAAATGAGCAGTTCTTC.

V usage is TRBV14 and J usage is TRBJ2-7; TRBD1 is a possible D gene (6 bases). The V end was cut by 2 bases, the J end by 1 base, with 9 bases between. Germline CDR1 SGHDN, CDR2 FVKESK. The CDR3 contains 14 residues. CDR3 in amino acids: CASSQLGASYEQYF. The DNA for the CDR3 is TGTGCCAGCAGCCAACTGGGGGCTTCCTACGAGCAGTACTTC. The full variable domain, its missing parts supplied by reference TRBV14 and TRBJ2-7, is EAGVTQFPSHSVIEKGQTVTLRCDPISGHDNLYWYRRVMGKEIKFLLHFVKESKQDESGMPNNRFLAERTGGTYSTLKVQPAELEDSGVYFCASSQLGASYEQYFGPGTRLTVT.

A few counts support this clonotype. For the CDR3, the DNA is TGTGCCAGCAGTTTAAGTGCAAGGTTGAGTGAAGAGACCCAGTACTTC. This gives the protein CASSLSARLSEETQYF. The chain joins TRBV28 to TRBJ2-5; D remains unclear. The length of the CDR3 is 16 residues. The V and J ends lost 2 bases and 3 bases respectively, with 16 bases between them. From germline, CDR1 is MDHEN and CDR2 SYDVKM.

This clonotype showed up many times. CDR3 in DNA: TGTGCCAGCAGTTCCCAGGGTTTCGACACCGGGGAGCTGTTTTTT. Protein: CASSSQGFDTGELFF. The chain carries TRBV25-1 and TRBJ2-2; TRBD1 might be the D (5 bases). From germline, CDR1 is MGHDK and CDR2 SYGVNS. V gave up 5 bases and J gave up 3 bases, with 13 bases separating them. The CDR3 loop spans 15 amino acids.

This clonotype has ten or more counts. V is TRBV27 and J is TRBJ1-1, with D unresolved. V was clipped by 6 bases and J by 2 bases, with 10 bases between them. CDR1 is MNHEY and CDR2 is SMNVEV in the germline V gene (reference sequence). The CDR3 spans 13 residues. CDR3 residues: CASSVSRNTEAFF. The CDR3 nucleotides are TGTGCCAGCAGCGTCTCGAGAAACACTGAAGCTTTCTTT.

A few counts support this clonotype. The J gene is TRBJ1-1, the V gene TRBV4-1, with 9 bases lining up with TRBD1. The germline CDR1 and CDR2 sequences are MGHRA and YSYEKL. V lost 2 bases to trimming and J lost 5 bases; unmatched junction nucleotides: 12. The length of the CDR3 is 17 residues. The CDR3 DNA is TGCGCCAGCAGCCAAATACAGGGGGCGGAATTTACGACTGAAGCTTTCTTT. It encodes CASSQIQGAEFTTEAFF.

The V gene is TRBV9, the J gene TRBJ1-4; possible D gene TRBD1, 5 bases. The CDR3 extends over 15 amino acids. Trimming took 4 bases from V and 1 from J, leaving 11 bases between them. Germline CDR1 is SGDLS and CDR2 is YYNGEE. The CDR3 sequence: CASSLLGGTNEKLFF. CDR3 sequence (DNA): TGTGCCAGCAGCCTCCTCGGGGGAACTAATGAAAAACTGTTTTTT.

There are a few counts of this clonotype. V gene TRBV20-1 combines with J gene TRBJ2-2, with TRBD2 matching over 9 bases. The CDR3 length is 14 residues. Trimming took 5 bases from V and 5 from J; bases not matched to a gene: 6. Germline V lookup: CDR1 DFQATT, CDR2 SNEGSKA (reference sequence). The CDR3 spells CSALLTSGTGELFF. CDR3 DNA: TGCAGTGCTCTATTGACTAGCGGTACCGGGGAGCTGTTTTTT.